Listed below are T cell receptor beta chains from one sample, sequenced in a study of T-cell reconstitution after alpha-beta-depleted transplantation in children. TCRdb processed the PCR reads anew with MiXCR; each CDR3 protein has one entry. The sample carries 600,000 to 700,000 distinct CDR3 sequences, roughly 15% recorded once. This specimen consisted of PBMCs from the stem cell graft donor, obtained from the stem cell graft. All receptors derive from a human donor who donated a stem cell graft to a child with acute myeloid leukemia. Both conserved end residues are part of each CDR3. The order of the fields is V gene, clone size, D gene, J gene, CDR3 protein, CDR3 DNA. D genes are given only for firm matches. Some rows have no size entry. The others give once, few or many, or a class for an expanded clone.

>TRBV7-9|once|NA|TRBJ2-1
CASSLGNHEQFF
TGTGCCAGCAGCTTAGGTAATCATGAGCAGTTCTTC
>TRBV24-1|many|TRBD1|TRBJ2-1
CATSDSWGQGYNEQFF
TGTGCCACCAGTGATTCGTGGGGACAGGGGTACAATGAGCAGTTCTTC
>TRBV20-1|many|TRBD2|TRBJ2-1
CSASLAGFNEQFF
TGCAGTGCTAGTCTAGCGGGGTTCAATGAGCAGTTCTTC
>TRBV5-1|many|NA|TRBJ1-5
CASSPTGLGNQPQHF
TGCGCCAGCAGCCCCACGGGTCTTGGCAATCAGCCCCAGCATTTT
>TRBV4-3|few|NA|TRBJ2-3
CASSRQDSSGADTQYF
TGCGCCAGCAGCCGACAAGACAGTAGCGGCGCAGATACGCAGTATTTT
>TRBV20-1|NA|TRBD2|TRBJ2-7
CSAGAGGQNEQYF
TGCAGTGCTGGGGCGGGGGGCCAAAACGAGCAGTACTTC
>TRBV7-3|few|TRBD2|TRBJ2-1
CASSLGWTSRQFF
TGTGCCAGCAGCTTAGGGTGGACTAGCCGGCAGTTCTTC
>TRBV28|NA|NA|TRBJ1-3
CASSPADRGTIGNTIYF
TGTGCCAGCAGTCCCGCCGACCGGGGAACGATCGGAAACACCATATATTTT
>TRBV10-3|NA|NA|TRBJ2-5
CAISLQETQYF
TGTGCCATCAGTCTACAAGAGACCCAGTACTTC
>TRBV12-3/TRBV12-4|NA|NA|TRBJ1-1
CANTSPMNTEAFF
TGTGCCAACACCTCCCCCATGAACACTGAAGCTTTCTTT
>TRBV5-8|NA|TRBD1|TRBJ2-6
CASSSTGQISGANVLTF
TGTGCCAGCAGCTCGACGGGACAGATCTCTGGGGCCAACGTCCTGACTTTC
>TRBV7-2|few|NA|TRBJ2-7
CASSPIGGSYEQYF
TGTGCCAGCAGCCCAATCGGGGGCTCCTACGAGCAGTACTTC
>TRBV6-1|many|NA|TRBJ2-7
CASRLGGSYEQYF
TGTGCCAGTCGTTTAGGTGGGTCCTACGAGCAGTACTTC
>TRBV12-3/TRBV12-4|NA|NA|TRBJ1-4
CASSLHGEGKLFF
TGTGCCAGCAGTTTACACGGGGAGGGAAAACTGTTTTTT
>TRBV6-2/TRBV6-3|NA|NA|TRBJ2-7
CASAAGEQYF
TGTGCCAGCGCGGCGGGCGAGCAGTACTTC
>TRBV20-1|few|NA|TRBJ2-2
CSAPRKSLNTGELFF
TGCAGTGCTCCCCGGAAAAGTCTGAACACCGGGGAGCTGTTTTTT
>TRBV27|many|NA|TRBJ2-7
CASSLMMGRNEQYF
TGTGCCAGCAGTTTAATGATGGGAAGGAACGAGCAGTACTTC
>TRBV14|NA|NA|TRBJ2-3
CASRRAQPTDTQYF
TGTGCCAGCAGGCGGGCGCAGCCCACAGATACGCAGTATTTT
>TRBV19|many|NA|TRBJ2-1
CASKSEGQYNEQFF
TGTGCCAGTAAATCGGAGGGGCAATACAATGAGCAGTTCTTC
>TRBV7-2|many|TRBD2|TRBJ2-1
CASSLAPIAGGYNEQFF
TGTGCCAGCAGCTTAGCCCCCATAGCGGGGGGATACAATGAGCAGTTCTTC
>TRBV11-2|NA|NA|TRBJ1-1
CASSLGTTGMNTEAFF
TGTGCCAGCAGCTTAGGGACTACAGGTATGAACACTGAAGCTTTCTTT
>TRBV7-2|NA|TRBD2|TRBJ2-3
CASSLTGGPTFADTQYF
TGTGCCAGCAGCTTGACGGGGGGGCCCACATTCGCAGATACGCAGTATTTT
>TRBV20-1|few|TRBD2|TRBJ2-1
CSARPTGLAILNEQFF
TGCAGTGCTAGGCCAACAGGACTAGCAATTCTGAATGAGCAGTTCTTC
>TRBV24-1|few|TRBD1|TRBJ1-5
CATSDSTGGNGQPQHF
TGTGCCACCAGTGACTCGACAGGGGGCAACGGGCAGCCCCAGCATTTT
>TRBV30|NA|NA|TRBJ2-3
CAWSEGADTQYF
TGTGCCTGGAGTGAGGGGGCAGATACGCAGTATTTT
>TRBV7-8|few|NA|TRBJ1-2
CASSSDSGLPANYGYTF
TGTGCCAGCAGCTCCGACTCGGGACTTCCAGCTAACTATGGCTACACCTTC
>TRBV12-3/TRBV12-4|NA|NA|TRBJ1-4
CASSSLQGPNEKLFF
TGTGCCAGCAGTTCCTTACAGGGCCCAAATGAAAAACTGTTTTTT
>TRBV5-1|many|NA|TRBJ2-5
CASSLDLGRSATQYF
TGCGCCAGCAGCTTGGATCTAGGTCGGTCCGCGACCCAGTACTTC
>TRBV10-3|many|TRBD1|TRBJ1-1
CAISDVILVSGQLNTEAFF
TGTGCCATCAGTGACGTTATTCTTGTCTCGGGACAGCTGAACACTGAAGCTTTCTTT
>TRBV20-1|many|NA|TRBJ2-7
CSARDLQGHSYEQYF
TGCAGTGCTAGAGATCTTCAGGGCCACTCCTACGAGCAGTACTTC
>TRBV20-1|NA|TRBD1|TRBJ1-5
CSASGAQGGNGQPQHF
TGCAGTGCTAGTGGGGCGCAGGGGGGAAATGGTCAGCCCCAGCATTTT
>TRBV29-1|many|TRBD1|TRBJ1-2
CSVDIGWTGISYGYTF
TGCAGCGTAGACATCGGCTGGACAGGGATATCGTATGGCTACACCTTC
>TRBV6-2/TRBV6-3|few|TRBD2|TRBJ2-5
CASSYERGRKTQYF
TGTGCCAGCAGTTACGAGCGGGGGAGGAAGACCCAGTACTTC
>TRBV6-2/TRBV6-3|NA|NA|TRBJ1-5
CASSYSDRRNQPQHF
TGTGCCAGCAGTTACTCGGACCGCCGCAATCAGCCCCAGCATTTT
>TRBV12-3/TRBV12-4|NA|NA|TRBJ1-1
CASSLGAPAVAFF
TGTGCCAGCAGTTTGGGGGCCCCCGCGGTAGCTTTCTTT
>TRBV7-2|NA|TRBD2|TRBJ2-4
CASSLVGAGGGENIQYF
TGTGCCAGCAGCTTAGTCGGCGCGGGGGGAGGAGAAAACATTCAGTACTTC
>TRBV7-9|few|NA|TRBJ2-4
CASSPEDDIQYF
TGTGCCAGCAGCCCCGAAGACGACATTCAGTACTTC
>TRBV5-6|NA|NA|TRBJ2-1
CASSFTHEQFF
TGTGCCAGCAGCTTCACGCATGAGCAGTTCTTC
>TRBV7-9|NA|NA|TRBJ1-5
CTSRQIWGEDVQPQHF
TGTACCAGCAGACAGATATGGGGGGAGGACGTGCAGCCCCAGCATTTT
>TRBV4-3|few|NA|TRBJ1-1
CASSQGGHTMNTEAFF
TGCGCCAGCAGCCAAGGGGGTCATACCATGAACACTGAAGCTTTCTTT
>TRBV20-1|many|NA|TRBJ1-2
CSARDAGYNYGYTF
TGCAGTGCTAGAGATGCAGGGTATAACTATGGCTACACCTTC
>TRBV20-1|few|NA|TRBJ2-4
CSASNGWAKNIQYF
TGCAGTGCTAGTAACGGTTGGGCCAAAAACATTCAGTACTTC
>TRBV6-1|many|NA|TRBJ2-5
CASSEGPAETQYF
TGTGCCAGCAGTGAAGGGCCGGCGGAGACCCAGTACTTC
>TRBV12-3/TRBV12-4|few|NA|TRBJ2-5
CASSFRGVRETQYF
TGTGCCAGCAGTTTCAGGGGGGTTCGAGAGACCCAGTACTTC
>TRBV28|NA|TRBD1|TRBJ1-2
CASSLPTGENYGYTF
TGTGCCAGCAGTTTGCCGACAGGGGAGAACTATGGCTACACCTTC